This passage covers 19 T cell receptor beta chains from one sample sequenced in a study of vaccination effects on CD4 cells after COVID-19. Profiling relied on immunoSEQ multiplex PCR, and the TCRdb table lists in-frame clones only, not all of them. The sample lists tens of thousands of clones, approximately 80% occurring once. Which antigens these TCRs recognize remains unknown. Following an approximately ten-day culture, CD4+ T cells were purified. Sample: CD4+ T cells from PBMCs cultured without peptide, taken before COVID-19 vaccination. The receptor source for this set is a human donor who received a COVID-19 vaccine.

CDR3 protein: CASSEVGTEAFF. The CDR3 DNA follows: TGTGCCAGCAGCGAAGTTGGCACTGAAGCTTTCTTT. This rearrangement joins TRBV27 to TRBJ1-1; no definite D call. Between the trimmed V and J ends, which lost 6 bases and 4 bases, there was a span of 9 bases. The CDR3 covers 12 residues. From germline, CDR1 is MNHEY and CDR2 SMNVEV (reference sequence).

This chain links TRBV6-2 or TRBV6-3 with TRBJ2-7; 7 bases map to TRBD1. J was trimmed by 5 bases and V by 2 bases; bases with no gene match: 6. Germline CDR1 is MNHEY and CDR2 is SVGEGT. This CDR3 spans 14 amino acids. CDR3 sequence (DNA): TGTGCCAGCAGTTACGGGACAGTTACCGACGAGCAGTACGTC. Protein: CASSYGTVTDEQYV.

The chain combines TRBV18 with TRBJ2-5; possible D gene TRBD2, 6 bases. Germline CDR1 is KGHSH and CDR2 is LQKENI. The CDR3 consists of 14 residues. The V gene lost 1 base and the J gene lost 5 bases, with 11 bases spanning the gap. CDR3 DNA: TGTGCCAGCTCACCACAACATAGCGGTGAGACCCAGTACTTC. Its translation: CASSPQHSGETQYF. Based on the CDR3 plus reference TRBV18 and TRBJ2-5, the full variable domain is NAGVMQNPRHLVRRRGQEARLRCSPMKGHSHVYWYRQLPEEGLKFMVYLQKENIIDESGMPKERFSAEFPKEGPSILRIQQVVRGDSAAYFCASSPQHSGETQYFGPGTRLLVL.

In its sample, this clone was seen a few times. The V gene is TRBV7-3, the J gene TRBJ1-2; D is perhaps TRBD1 (5 bases). The germline CDR1 and CDR2 sequences are SGHTA and FQGTGA. The CDR3 loop spans 13 amino acids. V gave up 3 bases and J gave up 3 bases, with 8 bases separating them. The CDR3 here is CASSFDRDYGYTF. The CDR3 DNA reads TGTGCCAGCAGCTTCGACAGAGACTATGGCTACACCTTC.

The chain carries TRBV9 and TRBJ2-3, with D perhaps assigned TRBD1 or TRBD2 (5 bases each). This CDR3 contains 15 residues. Germline V gives CDR1 SGDLS, CDR2 YYNGEE. The ends were cut back, 3 bases at V and 0 bases at J, with 11 bases in the middle. In DNA form, the CDR3 reads TGTGCCAGCAGCGCGGGACCATATAGCACAGATACGCAGTATTTT. Translated, it gives CASSAGPYSTDTQYF.

The CDR3 here is CASSLGFATNEKLFF. The CDR3 coding sequence is TGTGCCAGCAGCTTGGGATTTGCAACTAATGAAAAACTGTTTTTT. The gene calls are TRBV5-5 and TRBJ1-4; D not resolved. V was trimmed by 0 bases and J by 0 bases, leaving 6 bases between them. CDR3 length: 15 amino acids. The germline V gene encodes CDR1 SGHKS and CDR2 YYEKEE (reference sequence).

This clone was detected once. The chain couples TRBV7-2 to TRBJ2-3; TRBD1 is a possible D gene (5 bases). The germline V gene has CDR1 SGHTA and CDR2 FQGNSA. V was cut by 3 bases and J by 6 bases, with 13 bases left in between. The CDR3 covers 14 residues. Here the CDR3 reads CASSLLGLSDTQYF. The CDR3 nucleotides read TGTGCCAGCAGCTTGCTGGGGCTTTCGGATACGCAGTATTTT.

This chain uses TRBV2 with TRBJ1-6; no definite D call. Germline V gives CDR1 SNHLY, CDR2 FYNNEI. The CDR3 consists of 15 residues. The V gene lost 6 bases and the J gene lost 6 bases, with 15 bases spanning the gap. CDR3 in amino acids: CASSDLQLLNSPLHF. In DNA form, the CDR3 reads TGTGCCAGCAGCGACCTACAGCTTCTTAATTCACCCCTCCACTTT.

This clone was observed a handful of times. The V call is TRBV6-5, the J call TRBJ1-2; TRBD1 is a possible D gene (5 bases). There are 15 residues in the CDR3. Germline assignment: CDR1 MNHEY and CDR2 SVGAGI. The germline V and J ends were trimmed by 2 bases and 0 bases, with 10 bases remaining between them. This chain's CDR3 is CASSYDRSANYGYTF. DNA of the CDR3: TGTGCCAGCAGTTACGACAGATCAGCTAACTATGGCTACACCTTC.

The genes are TRBV14 and TRBJ2-7, with unresolved D. V was pared by 1 base and J by 3 bases, with 7 bases between. Germline V lookup: CDR1 SGHDN, CDR2 FVKESK. The CDR3 runs to 13 residues. The CDR3 here is CASSQGTLYEQYV. The CDR3 DNA sequence: TGTGCCAGCAGCCAAGGGACCCTCTACGAGCAGTACGTC.

The CDR3 bases are TGTGCCTGGTCGTTTAAGGGCAGGGAGGATTCACCCCTCCACTTT. This codes for CAWSFKGREDSPLHF. The rearrangement uses TRBV30 and TRBJ1-6, with D perhaps matching TRBD1 (5 bases). The CDR3 extends over 15 amino acids. Trimming took 5 bases from V and 8 from J, leaving 19 bases between them. Per germline, CDR1 GTSNPN and CDR2 SVGIG (reference sequence).

Only one count was recorded for this clone. The chain is built from TRBV5-1 and TRBJ2-7; maybe TRBD2 (5 bases). Germline lookup yields CDR1 SGHRS and CDR2 YFSETQ. Trimming cost V 0 bases and J 3 bases, with 10 bases left between them. This CDR3 region has 14 residues. CDR3 region: CASSLESGNYEQYV. The CDR3, as DNA: TGCGCCAGCAGCTTGGAAAGCGGAAACTACGAGCAGTACGTC.

This clone appeared a few times. The chain recombines TRBV24-1 with TRBJ1-2, with D uncertain. Germline V gene sequence: CDR1 KGHDR, CDR2 SFDVKD. CDR3 length: 11 amino acids. V lost 6 bases and J lost 8, with 9 bases in between. For the CDR3, the DNA is TGTGCCACCAGTTCGGCATACGGCTACACCTTC. It yields the protein CATSSAYGYTF.

The chain has TRBV5-1 and TRBJ2-3; the D is unclear. V was pared by 1 base and J by 6 bases, with 6 bases between. Per germline, CDR1 SGHRS and CDR2 YFSETQ. The CDR3 totals 12 residues. CDR3 in DNA: TGCGCCAGCAGCTTGAGCGTCGATACGCAGTATTTT. Translation: CASSLSVDTQYF.

The rearrangement joins TRBV29-1 to TRBJ1-2; D is uncertain. Deletions cut 4 bases from V and 6 bases from J, with 9 bases between. The CDR3 extends over 11 amino acids. Germline CDR1 reads SQVTM; CDR2 reads ANQGSEA. The chain's CDR3 is CSVGVVHGYTF. CDR3 coding DNA: TGCAGCGTTGGGGTGGTCCATGGCTACACCTTC.

The rearrangement uses TRBV6-5 and TRBJ1-1; D not certain. Germline CDR1 is MNHEY and CDR2 is SVGAGI. Trimming cost V 4 bases and J 1 base, with 10 bases left between them. This CDR3 region has 14 residues. CDR3 nucleotide sequence: TGTGCCAGCAGTTCCCTTACACCGAACACTGAAGCTTTCTTT. This gives the protein CASSSLTPNTEAFF.

The rearrangement joins TRBV18 to TRBJ2-7; a weak D match, TRBD2 (5 bases). This CDR3 has 13 residues. The V gene lost 2 bases and the J gene lost 4 bases, with 9 bases spanning the gap. In germline, CDR1 is KGHSH, CDR2 LQKENI. The CDR3 DNA follows: TGTGCCAGCTCACCAGGACTGACTTACGAGCAGTACGTC. This sequence encodes CASSPGLTYEQYV.

The chain recombines TRBV5-1 with TRBJ2-5; D is perhaps TRBD1 (5 bases). V dropped 3 bases and J dropped 5 bases, with 17 bases sitting between them. The CDR3 totals 15 residues. Germline V gene lookup returns CDR1 SGHRS and CDR2 YFSETQ. The CDR3 reads CASSSRQSTGETQYF. In nucleotides, the CDR3 is TGCGCCAGCAGCTCTCGACAGAGCACTGGGGAGACCCAGTACTTC.

This rearrangement joins TRBV3-1 (or the pseudogene TRBV3-2) to TRBJ1-4; TRBD1 agrees at 8 bases. CDR1 is LGHDT, CDR2 YNNKEL, per germline (reference sequence). Trimming took 3 bases from V and 3 from J; bases not matched to a gene: 9. The CDR3 is 17 amino acids. The CDR3 nucleotides are TGTGCCAGCAGCCAGAACGACCTGGACAGGGCTAATGAAAAACTGTTTTTT. It translates to CASSQNDLDRANEKLFF.